One sample yielded the 17 T cell receptor beta chains listed below, sequenced in a study of blood T cell repertoires in COVID-19. Produced via immunoSEQ multiplex PCR; TCRdb's table is partial and in-frame only. The data show just over 650,000 clones, around 89% seen once. Source material: peripheral blood. Receptors were obtained from a young woman with acute or convalescent COVID-19.

This chain uses TRBV7-2 with TRBJ2-7, with a possible D match to TRBD2 (5 bases). Germline values: CDR1 SGHTA, CDR2 FQGNSA. Trimming shortened V by 1 base and J by 5 bases, and 9 bases separated the two germline ends. This CDR3 comprises 13 residues. The CDR3 sequence: CASSLVYGDEQYF. The CDR3 DNA is TGTGCCAGCAGCTTAGTTTACGGGGACGAGCAGTACTTC.

The V gene is TRBV5-1, the J gene TRBJ2-2; 9 bases are shared with TRBD2. The CDR3 is made up of 16 amino acids. With 6 bases clipped from V and 2 bases from J, the junction kept 8 bases outside the gene matches. Germline V gene data show CDR1 as SGHRS and CDR2 as YFSETQ. The DNA of the CDR3 is TGCGCCAGCACCTCACTAGCGGGCTATAACACCGGGGAGCTGTTTTTT. It encodes CASTSLAGYNTGELFF.

This clone was counted a single time. The chain uses TRBV2 and TRBJ1-2; TRBD1 matches 9 bases. The CDR3 sequence is 12 residues long. After removal of 9 bases from V and 6 bases from J, the junction contained 5 bases not matched to a gene. Germline V gene sequence: CDR1 SNHLY, CDR2 FYNNEI. In nucleotides, the CDR3 is TGTGCCAGGACCGGACAGGGGAATGGCTACACCTTC. As protein: CARTGQGNGYTF.

The V gene is TRBV7-6, the J gene TRBJ2-1; 12 bases fit TRBD2. Trimming took 9 bases from V and 6 from J; bases not matched to a gene: 6. The germline V gene has CDR1 SGHVS and CDR2 FNYEAQ. The CDR3 is 14 residues long. CDR3 sequence: CASTLAGGPNEQFF. In DNA form, the CDR3 reads TGTGCCAGTACGCTAGCGGGGGGGCCCAATGAGCAGTTCTTC.

CDR3 protein: CASSLRGSGGSDPPDEQFF. The CDR3 DNA reads TGTGCCAGCAGCCTCCGTGGTAGCGGGGGGTCCGACCCCCCAGATGAGCAGTTCTTC. The rearrangement links TRBV5-6 to TRBJ2-1; 10 nucleotides align to TRBD2. Germline V gene data show CDR1 as SGHDT and CDR2 as YYEEEE. The CDR3 has 19 amino acids. Germline trimming cut 4 bases from V and 8 bases from J; bases unmatched to any gene: 21.

The CDR3 DNA reads TGTGCCTCGATGACAGGGGAGTCCTACGAGCAGTACTTC. Amino acid sequence: CASMTGESYEQYF. This rearrangement joins TRBV30 to TRBJ2-7; the match to TRBD1 covers 8 bases. Germline-derived CDR1 and CDR2 are GTSNPN and SVGIG (reference sequence). The trim removed 7 bases at V and 1 base at J, leaving 6 bases unmatched. CDR3 length: 13 amino acids.

The chain couples TRBV19 to TRBJ2-2; D remains ambiguous. In germline, CDR1 is LNHDA, CDR2 SQIVND (reference sequence). The CDR3 is 16 residues long. The ends were cut back, 5 bases at V and 0 bases at J, with 13 bases in the middle. This chain's CDR3 is CASSDLQLANTGELFF. The CDR3 nucleotides are TGTGCCAGTAGTGACCTACAGCTGGCGAACACCGGGGAGCTGTTTTTT.

CDR3 coding DNA: TGTGCCAGCAGTTCCACAGGGGCGATTAATGAAAAACTGTTTTTT. Its protein product is CASSSTGAINEKLFF. This chain joins TRBV7-9 and TRBJ1-4; 7 bases are a match to TRBD1. This CDR3 is 15 amino acids long. Germline V gives CDR1 SEHNR, CDR2 FQNEAQ (reference sequence). The ends lost 6 bases at V and 4 bases at J; junction bases unmatched: 8. Combining the CDR3 with reference TRBV7-9 and TRBJ1-4 gives the whole variable domain DTGVSQNPRHKITKRGQNVTFRCDPISEHNRLYWYRQTLGQGPEFLTYFQNEAQLEKSRLLSDRFSAERPKGSFSTLEIQRTEQGDSAMYLCASSSTGAINEKLFFGSGTQLSVL.

CDR3 sequence reads: CATRAGGIDTQYF. CDR3 bases: TGTGCCACCAGGGCAGGGGGCATAGATACGCAGTATTTT. The gene calls are TRBV24-1 and TRBJ2-3; the match to TRBD1 covers 8 bases. The CDR3 runs 13 residues. Germline V CDR1 and CDR2: KGHDR, SFDVKD. With V trimmed by 7 bases and J by 5 bases, 4 bases remained unmatched.

The V and J genes are TRBV3-1 (or the pseudogene TRBV3-2) and TRBJ1-1; no clear D gene. V was pared by 0 bases and J by 9 bases, with 14 bases between. The CDR3 is 14 residues long. Germline-derived CDR1 and CDR2 are LGHDT and YNNKEL (reference sequence). CDR3 sequence (DNA): TGTGCCAGCAGCCAAGATCCCATTACCCCTAAAGCTTTCTTT. Translation: CASSQDPITPKAFF.

The chain uses TRBV27 and TRBJ1-4; 11 bases are shared with TRBD1. V gave up 8 bases and J gave up 8 bases; unmatched junction bases: 7. This CDR3 comprises 14 residues. Germline CDR1 and CDR2: MNHEY and SMNVEV (reference sequence). The CDR3 DNA is TGTGCCAGCTCCCCGGGACAGGGGGTCGAAAAACTGTTTTTT. The encoded protein is CASSPGQGVEKLFF.

The chain uses TRBV19 and TRBJ1-1; 7 nucleotides agree with TRBD1. Germline CDR1 LNHDA, CDR2 SQIVND (reference sequence). V trimming: 2 bases; J trimming: 3 bases; junction bases outside the gene matches: 6. The length of the CDR3 is 15 residues. The CDR3 spells CASSILEGAYTEAFF. DNA for the CDR3: TGTGCCAGTAGTATACTGGAGGGGGCTTACACTGAAGCTTTCTTT.

The chain links TRBV3-1 (or the pseudogene TRBV3-2) to TRBJ1-1; D not certain. The CDR3 is 16 amino acids. Deletions cut 4 bases from V and 0 bases from J, with 15 bases between. Germline V gene sequence: CDR1 LGHDT, CDR2 YNNKEL (reference sequence). For the CDR3, the DNA is TGTGCCAGCAGCCGCTCCACGACATACATGAACACTGAAGCTTTCTTT. This translates into CASSRSTTYMNTEAFF.

V is TRBV10-1 and J is TRBJ1-4, with D possibly TRBD1 on 5 matching bases. The CDR3 has 16 amino acids. In germline, CDR1 is WNHNN, CDR2 SYGVQD (reference sequence). V shed 2 bases and J shed 0 bases, with 10 bases lying between them. This CDR3 reads CASSERGSATNEKLFF. The CDR3 DNA reads as TGCGCCAGCAGTGAGCGGGGGTCGGCAACTAATGAAAAACTGTTTTTT.

The J gene is TRBJ1-1, the V gene TRBV27, with D tentatively TRBD1 (5 bases). The CDR3 runs 17 residues. V lost 3 bases and J 5 bases, leaving 22 bases between the germline ends. From germline, CDR1 is MNHEY and CDR2 SMNVEV (reference sequence). The CDR3 bases are TGTGCCAGCAGTTTGAGCGTCGTCTCAGGGTGGAGTACTGAAGCTTTCTTT. Protein sequence: CASSLSVVSGWSTEAFF.

The V gene is TRBV6-5, the J gene TRBJ2-1, with D possibly matching TRBD2 (5 bases). The V gene lost 2 bases and the J gene lost 8 bases, with 16 bases spanning the gap. The CDR3 runs 15 residues. Germline assignment: CDR1 MNHEY and CDR2 SVGAGI. The CDR3 DNA reads as TGTGCCAGCAGTTACGAAGGGAGCCTAGGCGATGAGCAGTTCTTC. Residues: CASSYEGSLGDEQFF.

The J gene is TRBJ2-2, the V gene TRBV7-9; 8 nucleotides match TRBD2. This CDR3 has 15 residues. Trimming took 3 bases from V and 4 from J; bases not matched to a gene: 4. Germline CDR1 and CDR2: SEHNR and FQNEAQ (reference sequence). CDR3 sequence (DNA): TGTGCCAGCAGCTTCAGCGGGGGCCCCACCGGGGAGCTGTTTTTT. Amino acid sequence: CASSFSGGPTGELFF.